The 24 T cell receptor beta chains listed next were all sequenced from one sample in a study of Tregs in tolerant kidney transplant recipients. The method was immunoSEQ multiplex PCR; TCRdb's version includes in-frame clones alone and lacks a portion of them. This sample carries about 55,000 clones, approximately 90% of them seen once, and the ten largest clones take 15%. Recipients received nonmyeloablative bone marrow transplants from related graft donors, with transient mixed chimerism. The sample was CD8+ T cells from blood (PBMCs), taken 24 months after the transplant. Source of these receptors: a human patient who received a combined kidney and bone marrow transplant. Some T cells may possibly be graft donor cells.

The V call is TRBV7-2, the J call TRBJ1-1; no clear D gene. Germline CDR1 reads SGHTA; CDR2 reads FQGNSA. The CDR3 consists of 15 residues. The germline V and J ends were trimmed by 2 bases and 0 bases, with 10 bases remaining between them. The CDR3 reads CASSLMEGMNTEAFF. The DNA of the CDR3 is TGTGCCAGCAGCTTAATGGAGGGAATGAACACTGAAGCTTTCTTT.

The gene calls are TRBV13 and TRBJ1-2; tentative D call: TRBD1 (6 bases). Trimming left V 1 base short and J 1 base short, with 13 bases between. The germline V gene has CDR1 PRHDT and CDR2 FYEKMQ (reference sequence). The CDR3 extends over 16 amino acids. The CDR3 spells CASSLARGGFNYGYTF. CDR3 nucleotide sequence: TGTGCCAGCAGCTTAGCGAGAGGGGGTTTTAACTATGGCTACACCTTC. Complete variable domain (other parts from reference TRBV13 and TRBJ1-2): AAGVIQSPRHLIKEKRETATLKCYPIPRHDTVYWYQQGPGQDPQFLISFYEKMQSDKGSIPDRFSAQQFSDYHSELNMSSLELGDSALYFCASSLARGGFNYGYTFGSGTRLTVV.

The CDR3 here is CSVESGASSYEQYF. The CDR3 nucleotides read TGCAGCGTGGAAAGCGGGGCTAGCTCCTACGAGCAGTACTTC. The chain combines TRBV29-1 with TRBJ2-7; 7 bases are a match to TRBD2. Germline V gene data show CDR1 as SQVTM and CDR2 as ANQGSEA. This CDR3 comprises 14 residues. V was pared by 6 bases and J by 0 bases, with 8 bases of the junction left unmatched.

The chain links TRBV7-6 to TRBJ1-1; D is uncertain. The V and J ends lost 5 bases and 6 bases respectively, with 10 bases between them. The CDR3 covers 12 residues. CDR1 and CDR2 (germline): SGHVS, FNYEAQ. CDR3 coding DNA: TGTGCCAGCAGCCCGGTAGTAGCTGAAGCTTTCTTT. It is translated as CASSPVVAEAFF. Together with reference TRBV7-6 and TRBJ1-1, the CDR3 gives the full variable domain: GAGVSQSPRYKVTKRGQDVALRCDPISGHVSLYWYRQALGQGPEFLTYFNYEAQQDKSGLPNDRFSAERPEGSISTLTIQRTEQRDSAMYRCASSPVVAEAFFGQGTRLTVV.

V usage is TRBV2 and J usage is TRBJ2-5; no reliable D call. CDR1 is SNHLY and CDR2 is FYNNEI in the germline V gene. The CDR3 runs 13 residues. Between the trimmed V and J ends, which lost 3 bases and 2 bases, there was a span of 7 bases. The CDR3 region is CASSDPLQETQYF. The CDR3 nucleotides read TGTGCCAGCAGTGATCCCCTGCAAGAGACCCAGTACTTC.

The CDR3 sequence: CASSWGPGITDTQYF. CDR3 DNA: TGTGCCAGCAGCTGGGGGCCGGGGATCACAGATACGCAGTATTTT. The chain links TRBV5-6 to TRBJ2-3; perhaps TRBD1 as D (6 bases). V was cut by 3 bases and J by 2 bases, with 13 bases left in between. CDR1 and CDR2 from the germline V gene are SGHDT and YYEEEE. The CDR3 sequence is 15 residues long.

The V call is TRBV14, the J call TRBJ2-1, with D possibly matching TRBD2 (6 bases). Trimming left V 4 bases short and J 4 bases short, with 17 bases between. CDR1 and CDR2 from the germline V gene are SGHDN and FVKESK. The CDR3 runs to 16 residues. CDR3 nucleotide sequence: TGTGCCAGCAGCCGCGGGACTCGAGGACCTTACAATGAGCAGTTCTTC. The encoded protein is CASSRGTRGPYNEQFF. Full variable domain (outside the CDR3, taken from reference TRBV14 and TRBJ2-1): EAGVTQFPSHSVIEKGQTVTLRCDPISGHDNLYWYRRVMGKEIKFLLHFVKESKQDESGMPNNRFLAERTGGTYSTLKVQPAELEDSGVYFCASSRGTRGPYNEQFFGPGTRLTVL.

In DNA, the CDR3 is TGTGCCAGCAGCTTAGACAGGAATGGGGAAAAACTGTTTTTT. Translated, it gives CASSLDRNGEKLFF. The chain uses TRBV7-6 and TRBJ1-4, with D tentatively TRBD1 (5 bases). The CDR3 has 14 amino acids. V shed 1 base and J shed 8 bases, with 11 bases lying between them. Germline V gene lookup returns CDR1 SGHVS and CDR2 FNYEAQ.

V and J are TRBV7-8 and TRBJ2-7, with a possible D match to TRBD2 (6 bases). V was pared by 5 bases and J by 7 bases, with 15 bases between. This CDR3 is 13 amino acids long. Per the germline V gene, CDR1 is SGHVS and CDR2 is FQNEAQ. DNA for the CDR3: TGTGCCAGCAGCATGGGCGGGGCAGGAGAGCAGTACTTC. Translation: CASSMGGAGEQYF.

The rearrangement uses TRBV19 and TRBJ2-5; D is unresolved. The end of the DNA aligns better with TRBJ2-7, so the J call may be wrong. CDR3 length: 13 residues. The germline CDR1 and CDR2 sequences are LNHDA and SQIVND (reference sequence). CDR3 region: CASSRAVYYEQYF. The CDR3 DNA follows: TGTGCCAGTAGTCGTGCGGTTTATTACGAGCAGTACTTC.

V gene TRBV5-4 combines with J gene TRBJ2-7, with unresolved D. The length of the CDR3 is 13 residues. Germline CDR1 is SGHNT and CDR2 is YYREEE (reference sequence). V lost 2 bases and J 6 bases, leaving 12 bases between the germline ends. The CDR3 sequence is CASSFRGPGEQYF. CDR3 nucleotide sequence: TGTGCCAGCAGCTTCCGCGGTCCGGGCGAGCAGTACTTC. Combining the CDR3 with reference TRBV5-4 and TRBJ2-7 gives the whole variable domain ETGVTQSPTHLIKTRGQQVTLRCSSQSGHNTVSWYQQALGQGPQFIFQYYREEENGRGNFPPRFSGLQFPNYSSELNVNALELDDSALYLCASSFRGPGEQYFGPGTRLTVT.

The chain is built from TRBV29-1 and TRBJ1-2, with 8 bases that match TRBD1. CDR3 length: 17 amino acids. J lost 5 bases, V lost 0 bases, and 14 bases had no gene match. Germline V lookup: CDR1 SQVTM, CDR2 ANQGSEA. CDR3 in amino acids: CSVEERPPGQAYYGYTF. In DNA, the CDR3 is TGCAGCGTTGAAGAAAGGCCCCCGGGACAGGCGTATTATGGCTACACCTTC.

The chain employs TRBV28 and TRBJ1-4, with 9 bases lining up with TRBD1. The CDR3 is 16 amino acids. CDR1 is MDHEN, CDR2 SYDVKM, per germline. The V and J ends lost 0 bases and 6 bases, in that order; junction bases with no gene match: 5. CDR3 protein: CASSLWSRTGDEKLFF. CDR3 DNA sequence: TGTGCCAGCAGTTTATGGTCTCGGACAGGGGATGAAAAACTGTTTTTT.

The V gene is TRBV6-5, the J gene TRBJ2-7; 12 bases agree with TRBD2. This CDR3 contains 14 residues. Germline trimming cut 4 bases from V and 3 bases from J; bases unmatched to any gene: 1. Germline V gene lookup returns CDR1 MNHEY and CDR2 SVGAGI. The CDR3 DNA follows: TGTGCCAGCAGTTGGGGACTAGCGGGCTACGAGCAGTACTTC. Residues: CASSWGLAGYEQYF.

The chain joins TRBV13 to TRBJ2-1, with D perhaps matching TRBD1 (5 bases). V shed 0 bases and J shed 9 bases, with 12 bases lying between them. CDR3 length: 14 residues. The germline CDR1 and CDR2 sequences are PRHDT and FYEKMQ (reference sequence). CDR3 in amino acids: CASSLGKGLGEQFF. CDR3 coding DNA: TGTGCCAGCAGCTTAGGGAAGGGGCTGGGTGAGCAGTTCTTC.

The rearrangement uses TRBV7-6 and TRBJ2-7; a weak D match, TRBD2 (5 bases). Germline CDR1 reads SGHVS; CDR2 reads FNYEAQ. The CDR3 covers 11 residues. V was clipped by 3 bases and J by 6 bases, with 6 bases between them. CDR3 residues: CASSFGGEQYF. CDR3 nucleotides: TGTGCCAGCAGCTTCGGAGGCGAGCAGTACTTC.

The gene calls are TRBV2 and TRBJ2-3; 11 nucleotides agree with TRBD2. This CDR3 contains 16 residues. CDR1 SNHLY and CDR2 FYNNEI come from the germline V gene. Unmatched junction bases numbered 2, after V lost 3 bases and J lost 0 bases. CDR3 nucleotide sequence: TGTGCCAGCAGTGATACTAGCGGGAGTAGCACAGATACGCAGTATTTT. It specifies CASSDTSGSSTDTQYF.

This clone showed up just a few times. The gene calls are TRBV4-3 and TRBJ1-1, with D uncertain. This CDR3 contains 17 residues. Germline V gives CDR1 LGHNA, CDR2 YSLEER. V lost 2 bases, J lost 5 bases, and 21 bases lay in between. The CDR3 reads CASSQLLGGVNLTEAFF. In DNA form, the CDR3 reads TGCGCCAGCAGCCAACTACTAGGTGGGGTCAACCTGACTGAAGCTTTCTTT.

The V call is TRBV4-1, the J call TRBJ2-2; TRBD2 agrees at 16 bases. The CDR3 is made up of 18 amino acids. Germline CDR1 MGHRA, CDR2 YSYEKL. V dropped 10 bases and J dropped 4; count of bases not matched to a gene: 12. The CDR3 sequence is CATKPGLAGGPGTGELFF. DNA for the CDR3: TGCGCCACCAAGCCGGGACTAGCGGGGGGGCCCGGCACCGGGGAGCTGTTTTTT.

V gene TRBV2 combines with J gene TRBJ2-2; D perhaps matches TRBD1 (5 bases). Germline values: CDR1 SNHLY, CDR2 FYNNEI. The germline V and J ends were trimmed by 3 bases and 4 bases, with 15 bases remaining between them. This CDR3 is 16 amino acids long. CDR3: CASSETKGRGTGELFF. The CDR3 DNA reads TGTGCCAGCAGTGAGACCAAGGGGCGCGGCACCGGGGAGCTGTTTTTT.

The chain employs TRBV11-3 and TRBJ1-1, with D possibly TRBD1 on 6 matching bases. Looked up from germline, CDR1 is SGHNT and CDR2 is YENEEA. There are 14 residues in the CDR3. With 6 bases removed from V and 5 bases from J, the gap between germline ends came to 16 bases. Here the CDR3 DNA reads TGTGCCAGCAGGGAAACAGGGTCGAGGACTGAAGCTTTCTTT. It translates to CASRETGSRTEAFF.

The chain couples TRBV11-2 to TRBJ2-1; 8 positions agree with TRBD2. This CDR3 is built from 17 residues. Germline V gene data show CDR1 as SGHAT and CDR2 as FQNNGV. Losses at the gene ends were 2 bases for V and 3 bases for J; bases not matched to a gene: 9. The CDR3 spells CASSLMGREGVYNEQFF. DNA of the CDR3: TGTGCCAGCAGCTTAATGGGACGGGAGGGCGTCTACAATGAGCAGTTCTTC.

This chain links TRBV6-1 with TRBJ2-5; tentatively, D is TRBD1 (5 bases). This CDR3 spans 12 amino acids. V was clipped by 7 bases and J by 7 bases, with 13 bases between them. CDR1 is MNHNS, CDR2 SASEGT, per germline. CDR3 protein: CASTGYVGTQYF. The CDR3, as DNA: TGTGCCAGCACAGGGTACGTCGGGACCCAGTACTTC.

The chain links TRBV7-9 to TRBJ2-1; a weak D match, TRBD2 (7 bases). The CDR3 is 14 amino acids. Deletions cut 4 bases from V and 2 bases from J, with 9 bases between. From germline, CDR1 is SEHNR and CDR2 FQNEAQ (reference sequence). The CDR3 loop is CASSSGGPYNEQFF. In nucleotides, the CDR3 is TGTGCCAGCAGCTCGGGGGGCCCCTACAATGAGCAGTTCTTC.